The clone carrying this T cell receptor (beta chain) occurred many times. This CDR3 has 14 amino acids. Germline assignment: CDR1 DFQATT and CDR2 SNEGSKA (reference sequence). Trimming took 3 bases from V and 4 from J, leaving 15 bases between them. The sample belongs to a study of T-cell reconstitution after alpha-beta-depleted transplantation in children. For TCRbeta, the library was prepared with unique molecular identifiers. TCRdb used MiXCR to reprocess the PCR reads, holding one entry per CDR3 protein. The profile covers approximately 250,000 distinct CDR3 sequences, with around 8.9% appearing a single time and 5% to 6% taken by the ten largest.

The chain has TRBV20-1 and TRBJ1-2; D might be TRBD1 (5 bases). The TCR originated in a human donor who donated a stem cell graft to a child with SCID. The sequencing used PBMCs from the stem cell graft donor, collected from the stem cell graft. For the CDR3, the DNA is TGCAGTGCTAGGGGTGGAGGACACCCCTATGGCTACACCTTC. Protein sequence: CSARGGGHPYGYTF.